This paragraph reports one T cell receptor (beta chain). Other DNA sequences in this specimen translate into the identical CDR3. The CDR3 has 18 amino acids. Unmatched junction bases numbered 13, after V lost 8 bases and J lost 0 bases. CDR1 and CDR2 (germline): KGHSH, LQKENI. This record belongs to a study of cytomegalovirus exposure and HLA in healthy donors. It was with 60 Vbeta and 13 Jbeta primers that the PCR ran. Using immunoSEQ multiplex PCR, the repertoire was profiled, and TCRdb retains in-frame clones only, with some absent. The clone table shows about 130,000 clones, with the ten largest holding approximately 1.7%.

The source material was PBMCs. V and J are TRBV18 and TRBJ2-6, with TRBD1 matching 7 bases. The receptor comes from a man younger than 30 in good health and CMV-seronegative. CDR3 nucleotide sequence: TGTGCCAGCACCCAACAGGGGCCGCAAAACTCTGGGGCCAACGTCCTGACTTTC. This encodes CASTQQGPQNSGANVLTF.